The next 28 T cell receptor beta chains were all read from a single sample in a study of shared clonotypes between healthy human individuals. TCRdb keeps only in-frame clones here, not all; method: immunoSEQ multiplex PCR. This sample has about 1.5 million clones, with roughly 96% found just once. Sequencing was done on a sample of naive CD4+ T cells sorted from blood. Subset described: CD45RA+ positively selected. These TCRs come from a man aged 25 to 40 in good health.

The chain employs TRBV18 and TRBJ1-1, with 7 nucleotides matching TRBD1. The ends lost 0 bases at V and 1 base at J; junction bases unmatched: 8. This CDR3 region has 17 residues. Germline CDR1 is KGHSH and CDR2 is LQKENI. The DNA of the CDR3 is TGTGCCAGCTCACCACCGGGTTCTACAGGGGCGAACACTGAAGCTTTCTTT. Its translation: CASSPPGSTGANTEAFF.

V is TRBV5-1 and J is TRBJ2-1; no reliable D call. The length of the CDR3 is 15 residues. V was pared by 1 base and J by 2 bases, with 10 bases between. In germline, CDR1 is SGHRS, CDR2 YFSETQ. CDR3 DNA sequence: TGCGCCAGCAGCTTGCAGGCTTCCACCTACAATGAGCAGTTCTTC. This sequence encodes CASSLQASTYNEQFF.

This clone came up once. The rearrangement joins TRBV5-1 to TRBJ2-5; D is possibly TRBD2 (5 bases). The CDR3 length is 14 residues. V was clipped by 6 bases and J by 2 bases, with 14 bases between them. Germline CDR1 and CDR2: SGHRS and YFSETQ. The CDR3 sequence: CASKVGSGQETQYF. In DNA, the CDR3 is TGCGCCAGCAAGGTCGGGTCGGGACAAGAGACCCAGTACTTC.

The gene calls are TRBV5-6 and TRBJ1-2; 12 bases align to TRBD1. CDR1 is SGHDT, CDR2 YYEEEE, per germline. V shed 0 bases and J 4 bases; nucleotides not matched to a gene: 7. The CDR3 sequence is 17 residues long. CDR3 sequence: CASSLVAGTGGLYGYTF. The CDR3 region has the DNA TGTGCCAGCAGCTTGGTCGCCGGGACAGGGGGCCTCTATGGCTACACCTTC.

The CDR3, as DNA: TGTGCCAGCAGTTTACTGACAGGGGTCGCTGGAAACACCATATATTTT. The encoded protein is CASSLLTGVAGNTIYF. The chain carries TRBV28 and TRBJ1-3; 8 nucleotides line up with TRBD1. The CDR3 has 16 amino acids. V shed 2 bases, J shed 2 bases, and the junction held 5 bases outside the gene matches. Germline V CDR1 and CDR2: MDHEN, SYDVKM.

The genes are TRBV18 and TRBJ2-1; 9 positions agree with TRBD1. The ends lost 3 bases at V and 5 bases at J; junction bases unmatched: 17. The CDR3 runs to 19 residues. Germline CDR1 is KGHSH and CDR2 is LQKENI. The CDR3 here is CASSPIRQGVGGDHNEQFF. DNA for the CDR3: TGTGCCAGCTCACCTATTAGACAGGGGGTAGGTGGGGACCACAATGAGCAGTTCTTC.

J is TRBJ2-3 and V is TRBV2, with TRBD2 as a possible D gene (6 bases). This CDR3 has 16 amino acids. Germline V gene lookup returns CDR1 SNHLY and CDR2 FYNNEI. The V and J ends lost 4 bases and 4 bases respectively, with 18 bases between them. CDR3 DNA: TGTGCCAGCAGTGTTCGAAGGGGAGGTAGCCCAGATACGCAGTATTTT. Protein product: CASSVRRGGSPDTQYF.

J is TRBJ2-5 and V is TRBV5-5; D remains ambiguous. Germline V gene data show CDR1 as SGHKS and CDR2 as YYEKEE (reference sequence). CDR3 size: 15 residues. The V end lost 0 bases, the J end lost 5 bases, and 14 bases lay between the germline ends. CDR3 loop: CASSLAPFGRETQYF. In DNA form, the CDR3 reads TGTGCCAGCAGCTTGGCCCCGTTCGGAAGGGAGACCCAGTACTTC.

The CDR3 spells CASSVTTGMNTEAFF. CDR3 DNA: TGTGCCAGCAGCGTCACAACAGGTATGAACACTGAAGCTTTCTTT. This chain joins TRBV9 and TRBJ1-1; D might be TRBD1 (5 bases). The CDR3 loop spans 15 amino acids. V lost 2 bases, J lost 0 bases, and 11 bases lay in between. Germline CDR1 is SGDLS and CDR2 is YYNGEE.

Note on this clone: Within the sample, other DNA sequences also encode this same CDR3. This chain links TRBV5-1 with TRBJ2-1; 8 nucleotides line up with TRBD2. The CDR3 has 16 residues. The V and J ends lost 0 bases and 2 bases, in that order; junction bases with no gene match: 4. The germline gives CDR1 SGHRS, CDR2 YFSETQ. CDR3 DNA: TGCGCCAGCAGCTTGGTCTCCGGGAGGGCCTACAATGAGCAGTTCTTC. This gives the protein CASSLVSGRAYNEQFF. Combining the CDR3 with reference TRBV5-1 and TRBJ2-1 gives the whole variable domain KAGVTQTPRYLIKTRGQQVTLSCSPISGHRSVSWYQQTPGQGLQFLFEYFSETQRNKGNFPGRFSGRQFSNSRSEMNVSTLELGDSALYLCASSLVSGRAYNEQFFGPGTRLTVL.

V gene TRBV28 combines with J gene TRBJ2-5, with 10 bases fitting TRBD1. This CDR3 has 16 residues. V lost 3 bases, J lost 5 bases, and 9 bases stayed unmatched. Germline CDR1 MDHEN, CDR2 SYDVKM. DNA of the CDR3: TGTGCCAGCAGTTTGACGGGACAGGGGAGATTGGAGACCCAGTACTTC. This sequence encodes CASSLTGQGRLETQYF.

The V gene is TRBV29-1, the J gene TRBJ2-7, with 11 bases lining up with TRBD1. V dropped 6 bases and J dropped 2; count of bases not matched to a gene: 6. The germline V gene has CDR1 SQVTM and CDR2 ANQGSEA. The CDR3 consists of 14 residues. CDR3 protein: CSVDGQGAAYEQYF. CDR3 DNA sequence: TGCAGCGTGGACGGACAGGGGGCTGCCTACGAGCAGTACTTC.

This clone was observed a few times. Other DNA sequences in this sample translate to the same CDR3. The chain combines TRBV7-2 with TRBJ2-1; D remains ambiguous. Germline CDR1 reads SGHTA; CDR2 reads FQGNSA. V lost 3 bases to trimming and J lost 0 bases, with 3 bases between them. The CDR3 contains 13 residues. CDR3: CASSLSSYNEQFF. The DNA of the CDR3 is TGTGCCAGCAGCTTGAGCTCCTACAATGAGCAGTTCTTC.

This chain joins TRBV5-1 and TRBJ2-5, with no clear D. V dropped 2 bases and J dropped 7 bases, with 18 bases sitting between them. This CDR3 is built from 15 residues. Germline V lookup: CDR1 SGHRS, CDR2 YFSETQ. The DNA for the CDR3 is TGCGCCAGCAGCTTCCCTGTCGGGCAGTGGTCGACCCAGTACTTC. It specifies CASSFPVGQWSTQYF.

The V and J genes are TRBV25-1 and TRBJ2-1; D is unclear. The CDR3 extends over 11 amino acids. With 3 bases removed from V and 6 bases from J, the gap between germline ends came to 3 bases. Germline V gives CDR1 MGHDK, CDR2 SYGVNS. The CDR3 protein is CASSDLNEQFF. Here the CDR3 DNA reads TGTGCCAGCAGTGATCTCAATGAGCAGTTCTTC.

V usage is TRBV2 and J usage is TRBJ2-1, with TRBD2 matching 7 bases. CDR1 is SNHLY and CDR2 is FYNNEI in the germline V gene. The junction had 7 bases not matched to a gene; V was cut back by 3 bases and J by 5 bases. This CDR3 has 15 amino acids. DNA of the CDR3: TGTGCCAGCAGTGATCGGGGACTAAGAAACAATGAGCAGTTCTTC. This gives the protein CASSDRGLRNNEQFF.

The chain combines TRBV21-1 with TRBJ2-3. TRBV21-1 is reported as a pseudogene. The CDR3 length is 15 residues. In DNA form, the CDR3 reads TGTGCCAGCAGCAAAGCCCAGAAGGGCACAGATACGCAGTATTTT. Translating it yields CASSKAQKGTDTQYF.

The gene calls are TRBV6-5 and TRBJ2-7; tentatively, D is TRBD1 (5 bases). Germline-derived CDR1 and CDR2 are MNHEY and SVGAGI. The CDR3 extends over 14 amino acids. Trimming took 0 bases from V and 3 from J, leaving 9 bases between them. The CDR3 DNA is TGTGCCAGCAGTTACTCGAGACAGATCTACGAGCAGTACTTC. Amino acid sequence: CASSYSRQIYEQYF.

The rearrangement uses TRBV2 and TRBJ2-3; TRBD2 matches 9 bases. From germline, CDR1 is SNHLY and CDR2 FYNNEI. This CDR3 contains 16 residues. V lost 5 bases and J lost 3; bases outside the gene matches: 9. CDR3 coding DNA: TGTGCCAGCAGTTCATTAGCGGGAGCCAAAACAGATACGCAGTATTTT. It encodes CASSSLAGAKTDTQYF.

The chain combines TRBV11-3 with TRBJ2-1; no firm D call. V was pared by 3 bases and J by 6 bases, with 9 bases between. Germline V gene sequence: CDR1 SGHNT, CDR2 YENEEA. There are 13 residues in the CDR3. CDR3 sequence reads: CASSLRPGNEQFF. CDR3 in DNA: TGTGCCAGCAGCTTGCGGCCCGGCAATGAGCAGTTCTTC.

The rearrangement joins TRBV28 to TRBJ2-3; D not certain. V shed 5 bases and J shed 1 base, with 16 bases lying between them. Germline-derived CDR1 and CDR2 are MDHEN and SYDVKM. The CDR3 is 16 amino acids. DNA of the CDR3: TGTGCCAGCAGTCCCAGATATCGCCGGGGCACAGATACGCAGTATTTT. This sequence encodes CASSPRYRRGTDTQYF.

This sequence joins TRBV29-1 and TRBJ2-1; D is unclear. Between the trimmed V and J ends, which lost 6 bases and 3 bases, there was a span of 15 bases. Looked up from germline, CDR1 is SQVTM and CDR2 is ANQGSEA. This CDR3 spans 14 amino acids. The CDR3 DNA follows: TGCAGCGTGGGCAAGGACCCCTTCTACAATGAGCAGTTCTTC. Encoded protein: CSVGKDPFYNEQFF.

This chain uses TRBV29-1 with TRBJ2-5; tentative D call: TRBD1 (6 bases). Germline V CDR1 and CDR2: SQVTM, ANQGSEA. Trimming removed 7 bases from V and 4 bases from J, with 16 bases in between. The CDR3 extends over 13 amino acids. Here the CDR3 reads CSGRPGVLETQYF. As DNA, the CDR3 is TGCAGCGGACGCCCAGGGGTTCTAGAGACCCAGTACTTC.

This clone has a handful of counts. The chain recombines TRBV5-6 with TRBJ2-1, with 9 bases identical to TRBD1. CDR1 SGHDT and CDR2 YYEEEE come from the germline V gene. V lost 5 bases and J lost 14; bases outside the gene matches: 5. The CDR3 is made up of 11 amino acids. CDR3 amino acids: CASRHRDREFF. DNA of the CDR3: TGTGCCAGCAGGCACCGGGACAGGGAGTTCTTC.

The J gene is TRBJ1-2, the V gene TRBV7-2; the D gene is possibly TRBD1 (6 bases). The CDR3 is made up of 19 amino acids. Germline-derived CDR1 and CDR2 are SGHTA and FQGNSA. With 2 bases removed from V and 0 bases from J, the gap between germline ends came to 22 bases. CDR3 sequence (DNA): TGTGCCAGCAGCTTATTTATGCGGGGGCGTACGGCCCCTAACTATGGCTACACCTTC. The encoded protein is CASSLFMRGRTAPNYGYTF.

This clone has a single count. The chain carries TRBV27 and TRBJ2-2; a possible D gene is TRBD1 (6 bases). There are 15 residues in the CDR3. Germline V gives CDR1 MNHEY, CDR2 SMNVEV (reference sequence). The V end was cut by 3 bases, the J end by 1 base, with 9 bases between. The chain's CDR3 is CASSFRTENTGELFF. CDR3 sequence (DNA): TGTGCCAGCAGTTTCCGGACAGAGAACACCGGGGAGCTGTTTTTT.

The J gene is TRBJ1-2, the V gene TRBV6-1; no clear D. CDR3 length: 13 amino acids. The V gene lost 5 bases and the J gene lost 0 bases, with 7 bases spanning the gap. Looked up from germline, CDR1 is MNHNS and CDR2 is SASEGT. CDR3 sequence (DNA): TGTGCCAGCAGTTTCACAGCTAACTATGGCTACACCTTC. Residues: CASSFTANYGYTF.

V gene TRBV13 combines with J gene TRBJ2-7; the match to TRBD2 covers 7 bases. Germline V lookup: CDR1 PRHDT, CDR2 FYEKMQ (reference sequence). With V trimmed by 4 bases and J by 0 bases, 9 bases remained unmatched. This CDR3 comprises 16 residues. The CDR3 DNA sequence: TGTGCCAGCAGCTCGGAGGGACTAACGGGCTCCTACGAGCAGTACTTC. Encoded protein: CASSSEGLTGSYEQYF. Filled out from reference TRBV13 and TRBJ2-7, the complete variable domain reads AAGVIQSPRHLIKEKRETATLKCYPIPRHDTVYWYQQGPGQDPQFLISFYEKMQSDKGSIPDRFSAQQFSDYHSELNMSSLELGDSALYFCASSSEGLTGSYEQYFGPGTRLTVT.